This T cell receptor beta chain is drawn from a study of vaccination effects on CD4 cells after COVID-19 (dated by TCRdb to the early 2020s). Context from the whole study: Each participant got two doses of an mRNA SARS-CoV-2 vaccine, either BNT162b2 or mRNA-1273. In both COVID-19 convalescent patients and infection-naive vaccine recipients, the study compared SARS-CoV-2 spike-specific CD4+ TCR repertoires from before mRNA vaccination with those from after it. Altogether, around 11 COVID-19 convalescent patients and a handful of SARS-CoV-2-naive healthy vaccine recipients made up the full study. The Oncomine TCR Beta short-read assay on an Illumina iSeq 100 was used to sequence cultures from other donors in the study. The investigation overall reported the following: Only a small number of convalescent patients were included, and no early post-infection timepoints were available, which limited the study. In healthy vaccine recipients, vaccine-induced clones were almost all SARS-CoV-2 mono-reactive, with only 1 of 255 being cross-reactive with common cold coronaviruses. Both infection-induced and vaccine-induced clones contracted markedly at late post-vaccination timepoints, which is consistent with waning T cell responses.

Libraries were constructed by the immunoSEQ multiplex PCR assay. DNA from the CD4+ T cells that had been cultured and isolated underwent TCR beta CDR3 sequencing. The authors processed their data as follows. Non-productive TCR sequences were discarded, and reads were trimmed to the CDR3 region, with only CDR3s of 7 or more amino acids retained. Antigen-specific clonotypes were identified with the MANAFEST web app by comparing expansion in peptide wells against reference cultures. To count as positive, a clone had to show expansion at FDR<0.05 compared with the reference and with all other wells, an odds ratio above 5, and a frequency above 0.1% in two replicate wells. A clonotype was defined as cross-reactive if the clonotype was significantly expanded both in SARS-CoV-2 spike wells and in at least one common cold coronavirus spike condition. CDR3 similarity was assessed by Levenshtein distance with the stringdist R package, and unrooted trees were built with ape in R 3.6.1. TCRdb holds this immuneACCESS table with in-frame rearrangements only. Some clones are missing; in checked studies, unresolved V genes explain under half, and the rest has no known cause. Clonal size and the V and J genes are those of that table, whereas D and trimming came from the DNA. The sample table contains some 68,000 clones; only one count was recorded for 65% to 85% of them. The ten largest clones represent roughly 4% of the sample.

In the ViraFEST assay, PBMC were stimulated with viral peptide pools, and TCR sequencing was then used to find antigen-specific CD4+ T cell clonotypes based on their expansion. After roughly 11 days of culture, CD4+ T cells were isolated with the EasySep CD4+ T cell isolation kit. Healthy vaccine recipients had no prior SARS-CoV-2 infection, confirmed by negative nucleocapsid antibodies before and after vaccination. Each well held under 2.5 million PBMC cultured in IMDM containing about 5.4% human AB serum, roughly 9.6 IU/ml IL-2 and gentamicin, along with approximately 10 ug/ml peptides. Half of the culture medium was replaced with fresh IL-2-containing medium on days 3 and 7. Unless noted otherwise, every peptide stimulation condition was grown in triplicate wells. PBMC were separated from whole blood using Ficoll-Paque Plus gradient centrifugation and were then either cryopreserved at -140C or used fresh. The overlapping peptide pools covered the spike proteins of SARS-CoV-2 as well as those of the common cold coronaviruses HCoV-NL63, HCoV-OC43 and HCoV-229E. Genomic DNA was extracted from cultured CD4+ T cells with the QIAamp micro DNA kit.

To note about this clone: What antigen it recognizes has not been identified. Per-base quality was not reported, and no clone a single base away is much larger than it.

CDR1 GTSNPN and CDR2 SVGIG are derived from the germline V gene (reference sequence). V is reduced by 2 bases and J by 0 bases, leaving a spacing of 10 bases between them. Its CDR3 holds 15 amino acids, cysteine through phenylalanine. Here the CDR3 DNA is all that survives: 45 bases in frame from base 1. The chain was built from TRBV30 and TRBJ2-2; the D gene remains uncertain. This TCR came from a human donor who received a COVID-19 vaccine. The sequencing here drew on CD4+ T cells from PBMCs cultured with HCoV-OC43 spike peptides, taken before COVID-19 vaccination. Explained via the paper, the cell subset or site label denotes: HCoV-OC43 spike overlapping peptide pool stimulation. The CDR3 region: CAWSQGNSNTGELFF. The DNA sequence is given as TGTGCCTGGAGTCAAGGAAATTCGAACACCGGGGAGCTGTTTTTT.